This T cell receptor beta chain was observed in a study of beta chain features in type 1 diabetes. The whole isolated RNA underwent reverse transcription, so sequencing captured expressed TCRB transcripts. Roughly 3.5 million reads per sample were averaged for naive, central memory and regulatory samples. Profiling relied on immunoSEQ multiplex PCR, and the TCRdb table lists in-frame clones only, not all of them. The sample yields 600,000 to 700,000 clones, around an eighth seen once. Comment on this clone: The antigen is undetermined.

Study conclusions and caveats: When Type 1 diabetes patients were examined, their TCRB CDR3s proved moderately but significantly shorter in all four CD4+ subsets. Patients' naive, central memory and Treg TCRB repertoires seemed closer to one another than those of healthy donors.

Trimming removed 5 bases from V and 6 bases from J, with 10 bases in between. This CDR3 is built from 13 residues. Germline V gene lookup returns CDR1 SEHNR and CDR2 FQNEAQ (reference sequence). In total, each donor contributed a single heparinised blood draw that averaged around 100 mL. The TCR sequence derives from a man between 18 and 35 years old with type 1 diabetes. The rearrangement joins TRBV7-9 to TRBJ2-2, with D uncertain. Sequencing input: naive CD4+ T cells from blood. CDR3 protein: CASSPVGSGELFF. The CDR3 bases are TGTGCCAGCAGCCCCGTGGGATCCGGGGAGCTGTTTTTT.